The clone carrying this TCR beta chain was seen ten or more times. Its antigen is not known. Unique molecular identifiers tagged the TCRbeta library. TCRdb independently ran MiXCR on the PCR reads; one entry per CDR3 protein. Of about 600,000 distinct CDR3 sequences listed, 10% to 15% were seen once; the top ten hold 2.2%. This specimen belongs to a study of T-cell reconstitution after alpha-beta-depleted transplantation in children. Findings and caveats of the study: Day-60 TCRbeta diversity that was high in some patients was derived from surviving recipient T cells and thymic progenitors. After one year, T-cell counts and TCRbeta diversity mostly came from new T cells.

This CDR3 spans 15 amino acids. Trimming cost V 3 bases and J 4 bases; bases outside gene matches: 5. Germline V gene lookup returns CDR1 MNHEY and CDR2 SMNVEV (reference sequence). The clonotype was recovered from a male patient between 10 and 17 years old who had a stem cell transplant for acute myeloid leukemia, so the T cells may come from the graft donor. The chain employs TRBV27 and TRBJ2-7, with 11 bases matching TRBD1. Sequences were derived from PBMCs, mostly from graft donor cells, sampled 360 days after TCRalphabeta/CD19-depleted stem cell transplant. Here the CDR3 DNA reads TGTGCCAGCAGTTTTTGGACAGGGGGCATGTACGAGCAGTACTTC. Its translation is CASSFWTGGMYEQYF.